This TCR beta chain derives from a study of blood T cell repertoires in COVID-19. Study overall: Nucleic acid was either cDNA or gDNA, and it came from T cells, B-cell-depleted T cells, or PBMCs.

CDR3 size: 14 residues. The germline V gene has CDR1 SGHRS and CDR2 YFSETQ. V lost 6 bases, J lost 1 base, and 10 bases lay in between. The protocol was immunoSEQ multiplex PCR, while the TCRdb copy is restricted to in-frame clones and leaves out a portion. The sample shows 150,000 to 200,000 clones, over 80% of them seen only once. The V and J genes are TRBV5-1 and TRBJ2-2, with D maybe TRBD1 (5 bases). This TCR came from a woman between 55 and 75 years old with COVID-19, enrolled during active disease. The source material was peripheral blood. DNA of the CDR3: TGCGCCAGCATGGCCCAGGGGAACACCGGGGAGCTGTTTTTT. Translated, it gives CASMAQGNTGELFF.